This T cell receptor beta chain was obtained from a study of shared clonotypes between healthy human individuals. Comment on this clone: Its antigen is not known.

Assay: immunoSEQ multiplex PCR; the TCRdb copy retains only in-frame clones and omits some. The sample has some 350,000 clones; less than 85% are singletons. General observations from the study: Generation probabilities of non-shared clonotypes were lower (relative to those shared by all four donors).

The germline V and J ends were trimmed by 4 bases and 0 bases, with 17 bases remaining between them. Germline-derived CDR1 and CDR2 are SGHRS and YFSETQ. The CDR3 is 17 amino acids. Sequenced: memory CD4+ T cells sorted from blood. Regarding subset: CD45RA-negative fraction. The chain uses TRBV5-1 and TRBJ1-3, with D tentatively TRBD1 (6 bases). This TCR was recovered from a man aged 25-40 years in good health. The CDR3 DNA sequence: TGCGCCAGCAGCAAGACTGGACAGCGGAGCTCTGGAAACACCATATATTTT. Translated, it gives CASSKTGQRSSGNTIYF.